This TCR beta chain was recovered during a study of cytomegalovirus exposure and HLA in healthy donors. V gave up 3 bases and J gave up 4 bases; unmatched junction bases: 7. Per germline, CDR1 KGHSY and CDR2 FQNENV. CDR3 length: 15 residues. The method was immunoSEQ multiplex PCR; TCRdb's version includes in-frame clones alone and lacks a portion of them. The sample includes roughly 150,000 clones, approximately 96% of them seen just once. The sequencing input was PBMCs. The sequence was obtained from a woman in her late teens or twenties in good health and CMV-seronegative. The chain links TRBV16 to TRBJ2-7; 9 bases match TRBD1. CDR3 bases: TGTGCCAGCAGCCATCCGGGACAGGGAGTATACGAGCAGTACTTC. It encodes CASSHPGQGVYEQYF.